This T cell receptor beta chain was recorded in a study of glioma-infiltrating T cells after dendritic cell vaccination. The repertoire was sequenced with immunoSEQ multiplex PCR; TCRdb's copy has only in-frame clones and lacks some. The profile shows tens of thousands of clones, roughly 90% of them singletons. Per germline, CDR1 LNHNV and CDR2 YYDKDF (reference sequence). Trimming removed 5 bases from V and 7 bases from J, with 9 bases in between. This CDR3 has 13 residues. This chain joins TRBV15 and TRBJ1-6, with a possible D match to TRBD1 (5 bases). This receptor was obtained from a human donor with glioblastoma. The sample consisted of blood, taken before dendritic cell vaccination. DNA of the CDR3: TGTGCCACCAGCGGGACTCTAAATTCACCCCTCCACTTT. It yields the protein CATSGTLNSPLHF. The full variable domain, its missing parts supplied by reference TRBV15 and TRBJ1-6, is DAMVIQNPRYQVTQFGKPVTLSCSQTLNHNVMYWYQQKSSQAPKLLFHYYDKDFNNEADTPDNFQSRRPNTSFCFLDIRSPGLGDTAMYLCATSGTLNSPLHFGNGTRLTVT.